The source of this TCR beta chain is a study of blood T cell repertoires in COVID-19. On the study more broadly: Nucleic acid was either cDNA or gDNA, and it came from T cells, B-cell-depleted T cells, or PBMCs.

Sequencing was performed with immunoSEQ multiplex PCR; in TCRdb, only in-frame clones are kept and a portion is missing. The table has 350,000 to 400,000 clones, about 90% seen once. The CDR3 covers 15 residues. Germline CDR1 and CDR2: SGDLS and YYNGEE. V dropped 0 bases and J dropped 7; count of bases not matched to a gene: 3. The source is a woman in her 30s who had recovered from COVID-19. The chain links TRBV9 to TRBJ2-1, with 11 bases that match TRBD2. Sequencing was done on a sample of PBMCs or T cells enriched from blood (not recorded which). CDR3 loop: CASSVVASGRNEQFF. The CDR3 coding sequence is TGTGCCAGCAGCGTAGTGGCTAGCGGGAGGAATGAGCAGTTCTTC.